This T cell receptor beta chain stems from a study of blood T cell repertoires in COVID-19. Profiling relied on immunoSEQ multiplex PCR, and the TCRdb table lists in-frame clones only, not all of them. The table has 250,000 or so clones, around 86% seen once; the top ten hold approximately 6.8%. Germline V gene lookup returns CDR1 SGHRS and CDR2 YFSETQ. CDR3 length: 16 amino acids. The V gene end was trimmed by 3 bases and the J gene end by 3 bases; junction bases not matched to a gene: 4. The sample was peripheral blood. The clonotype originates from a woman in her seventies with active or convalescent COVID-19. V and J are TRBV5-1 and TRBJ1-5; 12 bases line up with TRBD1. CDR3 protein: CASSWDRGLLNQPQHF. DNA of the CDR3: TGCGCCAGCAGCTGGGACAGGGGGCTCCTCAATCAGCCCCAGCATTTT.